Sequencing of this T cell receptor (beta chain) was carried out in a study of T cell responses to AZD1222 COVID-19 vaccine. The wider study: Pooled samples include second doses given at about 4 or 12 weeks.

On this clone itself: Antigen unknown.

Method: immunoSEQ multiplex PCR; TCRdb's copy keeps in-frame clones and lacks some. The repertoire holds 150,000 to 200,000 clones, with around nine tenths as singletons. Points from the study as a whole: The study found Spike-specific TCR breadth and depth rose after two AZD1222 doses.

Deletions cut 5 bases from V and 7 bases from J, with 15 bases between. CDR3 length equals 14 residues. The germline V gene has CDR1 SGHAT and CDR2 FQNNGV. This clonotype was sampled from an adult in good health. This chain links TRBV11-2 with TRBJ2-1; the D gene is possibly TRBD2 (5 bases). The sample was peripheral blood, taken on day 0 of AZD1222 vaccination. CDR3: CASSDKRGVNEQFF. For the CDR3, the DNA is TGTGCCAGCAGCGATAAACGGGGTGTGAATGAGCAGTTCTTC.